The sequence of this TCR beta chain was determined in a study of shared clonotypes between healthy human individuals. General study points: Clonotypes shared by all four donors outscored non-shared clonotypes in generation probability.

V was clipped by 1 base and J by 0 bases, with 10 bases between them. This CDR3 region has 16 residues. Germline V CDR1 and CDR2: MGHRA, YSYEKL. Data came from immunoSEQ multiplex PCR; TCRdb stores just in-frame clones and leaves some out. The repertoire has some 790,000 clones, just under 75% of them found once; the top ten carry over 1.5%. As to this clone: Its matching antigen is unknown.

The chain combines TRBV4-1 with TRBJ1-3; possibly TRBD1 for D (5 bases). This sequence was found in a woman between 25 and 40 years old in good health. Source material: memory CD4+ T cells sorted from blood. Subset indicated: CD45RA-negative fraction. For the CDR3, the DNA is TGCGCCAGCAGCCAAGGCAGGGCCCGCTCTGGAAACACCATATATTTT. Translation: CASSQGRARSGNTIYF.